These 25 T cell receptor beta chains were all obtained from the same sample, sequenced in a study of regulatory T cells in long-lasting Graves disease. Noted time point: persistent/refractory GD, antithyroid drugs over 5 years with positive TRAb. Generation of the TCR library employed RNA extracted from PBMCs. With iRepertoire HTBI primers and Arm-PCR of CDR3 regions, TCR beta libraries were built. TCRdb used MiXCR to reprocess the multiplex PCR reads, holding one entry per CDR3 protein. This table has a few hundred thousand distinct CDR3 sequences, more than 20% appearing once. Sequences were derived from peripheral blood mononuclear cells (PBMCs), sampled when the disease was refractory, from a patient treated with antithyroid drugs. These receptors were obtained from a woman aged 40 to 55 with Graves disease.

This clonotype was detected only a few times. The chain combines TRBV11-1 with TRBJ2-2, with D perhaps TRBD2 (5 bases). V shed 6 bases and J shed 6 bases, with 11 bases lying between them. CDR1 and CDR2 from the germline V gene are SGHAT and FQDESV (reference sequence). The CDR3 length is 13 residues. This chain's CDR3 is CASRARLSGELFF. CDR3 nucleotides: TGTGCCAGCAGAGCGAGACTATCCGGGGAGCTGTTTTTT.

This clonotype was seen more than once but under ten times. The chain recombines TRBV9 with TRBJ1-2; D gene uncertain. This CDR3 comprises 12 residues. Germline CDR1 is SGDLS and CDR2 is YYNGEE. With 3 bases removed from V and 5 bases from J, the gap between germline ends came to 8 bases. The CDR3 sequence: CASSGAIYGYTF. CDR3 in DNA: TGTGCCAGCAGCGGGGCCATTTATGGCTACACCTTC.

This clonotype was recorded at least ten times. This rearrangement joins TRBV29-1 to TRBJ2-7; TRBD2 agrees at 9 bases. The CDR3 consists of 13 residues. V was pared by 3 bases and J by 4 bases, with 4 bases of the junction left unmatched. The germline V gene has CDR1 SQVTM and CDR2 ANQGSEA. In DNA, the CDR3 is TGCAGCGTTGAGCGGGAGGGACGTTACGAGCAGTACTTC. It specifies CSVEREGRYEQYF.

This clonotype was picked up many times. The gene calls are TRBV16 and TRBJ1-1, with D maybe TRBD1 (5 bases). This CDR3 spans 11 amino acids. The V end lost 5 bases, the J end lost 6 bases, and 7 bases lay between the germline ends. The germline gives CDR1 KGHSY, CDR2 FQNENV. The CDR3 sequence is CASSRGSEAFF. CDR3 bases: TGTGCCAGCAGCAGGGGATCTGAAGCTTTCTTT. The complete variable domain, with remaining parts taken from reference TRBV16 and TRBJ1-1, reads GEEVAQTPKHLVRGEGQKAKLYCAPIKGHSYVFWYQQVLKNEFKFLISFQNENVFDETGMPKERFSAKCLPNSPCSLEIQATKLEDSAVYFCASSRGSEAFFGQGTRLTVV.

This rearrangement joins TRBV19 to TRBJ2-7, with TRBD2 matching 7 bases. The CDR3 has 14 residues. V gave up 9 bases and J gave up 4 bases; unmatched junction bases: 12. CDR1 is LNHDA, CDR2 SQIVND, per germline (reference sequence). The chain's CDR3 is CASGGTGLSYEQYF. CDR3 in DNA: TGTGCCAGCGGGGGGACGGGACTGAGTTACGAGCAGTACTTC.

The table lists this clonotype with a few counts. V usage is TRBV6-5 and J usage is TRBJ1-2; 7 bases align to TRBD1. The length of the CDR3 is 15 residues. Trimming cost V 4 bases and J 0 bases; bases outside gene matches: 5. Per the germline V gene, CDR1 is MNHEY and CDR2 is SVGAGI. The CDR3 spells CASSSWDSPNYGYTF. The CDR3 DNA follows: TGTGCCAGCAGTTCTTGGGACAGTCCTAACTATGGCTACACCTTC.

This clonotype appeared many times. V usage is TRBV20-1 and J usage is TRBJ1-5, with D hard to call. Trimming pared 3 bases from V and 4 bases from J, leaving 13 bases between. CDR3 size: 14 residues. Germline CDR1 and CDR2: DFQATT and SNEGSKA (reference sequence). DNA for the CDR3: TGCAGTGCTAGTCGCCCGAGCCTAAATCAGCCCCAGCATTTT. This encodes CSASRPSLNQPQHF.

On this clonotype itself: This may be a read error, as it is one base from a much larger clone. The J gene is TRBJ1-5, the V gene TRBV28; no clear D gene. This CDR3 region has 15 residues. Per germline, CDR1 MDHEN and CDR2 SYDVKM. The CDR3 is CASSLASLSSQPQHF. In nucleotides, the CDR3 is TGTGCCAGCAGCCTGGCAAGCCTTAGCAGTCAGCCCCAGCATTTT.

This clonotype was found a few times. Only one base separates this from a far larger clonotype, so it likely reflects a read error. The genes are TRBV6-1 and TRBJ1-5; weak D call: TRBD1 (6 bases). Trimming removed 5 bases from V and 9 bases from J, with 14 bases in between. Germline lookup yields CDR1 MNHNS and CDR2 SASEGT. The CDR3 runs 13 residues. The CDR3 DNA reads TGTGCCAGCAGTTACCAACAGGGACGGCCCCAGCATTTT. This translates into CASSYQQGRPQHF.

The chain carries TRBV6-5 and TRBJ2-7; no definite D call. This CDR3 is built from 14 residues. Trimming removed 2 bases at V and 6 bases at J, with 14 bases between. Germline CDR1 MNHEY, CDR2 SVGAGI. The CDR3 is CASSYGPLLPEQYF. The DNA of the CDR3 is TGTGCCAGCAGTTACGGGCCTCTCCTCCCCGAGCAGTACTTC.

In this sample, this clonotype turned up a few times. The rearrangement joins TRBV9 to TRBJ2-7, with 8 bases aligning to TRBD2. Losses at the gene ends were 0 bases for V and 7 bases for J; bases not matched to a gene: 12. CDR3 length: 16 residues. Looked up from germline, CDR1 is SGDLS and CDR2 is YYNGEE. CDR3 sequence: CASSVDPGGGGLEQYF. The CDR3 bases are TGTGCCAGCAGCGTAGATCCGGGAGGGGGGGGGTTGGAGCAGTACTTC.

This clonotype was counted between two and nine times. The rearrangement joins TRBV30 to TRBJ2-2; unclear D gene. Germline V gives CDR1 GTSNPN, CDR2 SVGIG (reference sequence). The V and J ends lost 4 bases and 0 bases respectively, with 9 bases between them. The length of the CDR3 is 14 residues. The CDR3 is CAWKGGTNTGELFF. CDR3 sequence (DNA): TGTGCCTGGAAGGGCGGTACGAACACCGGGGAGCTGTTTTTT.

The genes are TRBV12-3 or TRBV12-4 and TRBJ1-3, with 8 nucleotides matching TRBD1. V was clipped by 4 bases and J by 6 bases; unmatched bases: 5. This CDR3 contains 14 residues. The CDR3 bases are TGTGCCAGCAGTTATAGGGACAGGAAAAACACCATATATTTT. Protein: CASSYRDRKNTIYF.

The sample holds a few counts of this clonotype. The rearrangement links TRBV3-1 to TRBJ1-1; TRBD1 might be the D (6 bases). V lost 0 bases, J lost 4 bases, and 12 bases lay in between. The CDR3 extends over 15 amino acids. Germline V CDR1 and CDR2: LGHDT, YNNKEL (reference sequence). CDR3 in amino acids: CASSQDLGAITEAFF. Written as DNA, the CDR3 is TGTGCCAGCAGCCAAGATCTGGGGGCGATCACTGAAGCTTTCTTT.

There are many counts of this clonotype. The chain employs TRBV28 and TRBJ2-7; 8 bases match TRBD1. Germline loops: CDR1 MDHEN, CDR2 SYDVKM. V lost 3 bases, J lost 3 bases, and 7 bases stayed unmatched. The CDR3 is 15 amino acids. CDR3 bases: TGTGCCAGCAGTTTGGCGGGACAGGTGATCTACGAGCAGTACTTC. Protein product: CASSLAGQVIYEQYF.

There are many counts of this clonotype. This chain joins TRBV5-1 and TRBJ1-1; 10 nucleotides align to TRBD1. Per the germline V gene, CDR1 is SGHRS and CDR2 is YFSETQ. V lost 4 bases, J lost 1 base, and 13 bases stayed unmatched. CDR3 size: 18 residues. CDR3 DNA sequence: TGCGCCAGCAGCCGTGGGACAGGGGTGCAAAGTGGGAACACTGAAGCTTTCTTT. Encoded protein: CASSRGTGVQSGNTEAFF.

The sample holds many counts of this clonotype. This chain links TRBV11-2 with TRBJ2-5, with TRBD2 as a possible D gene (5 bases). V lost 5 bases and J lost 3, with 13 bases in between. The CDR3 is 14 amino acids. Germline V gene lookup returns CDR1 SGHAT and CDR2 FQNNGV. The CDR3 loop reads CASSQRAGEETQYF. CDR3 coding DNA: TGTGCCAGCAGCCAACGAGCCGGGGAAGAGACCCAGTACTTC.

Remarks on this clonotype: Its ends do not fully match the called genes, so a read error is possible. The V and J genes are TRBV6-4 and TRBJ2-5; D is uncertain. The CDR3 totals 11 residues. CDR1 and CDR2 (germline): MRHNA, SNTAGT. The CDR3 nucleotides read TGTGCCGGCAGTTACGGAGAGACCCAGTACTTC. It encodes CAGSYGETQYF.

V gene TRBV11-2 combines with J gene TRBJ2-3, with D perhaps being TRBD1 or TRBD2 (5 bases each). Germline V gene data show CDR1 as SGHAT and CDR2 as FQNNGV. This CDR3 has 14 amino acids. Trimming stripped 6 bases from V and 1 base from J, with 11 bases between. The CDR3 coding sequence is TGTGCCAGCAGTGAGGGGTGGGGCACAGATACGCAGTATTTT. It yields the protein CASSEGWGTDTQYF.

The chain carries TRBV7-3 and TRBJ2-5; D is perhaps TRBD2 (7 bases). The V end was cut by 0 bases, the J end by 4 bases, with 12 bases between. CDR3 length: 15 residues. Germline loops: CDR1 SGHTA, CDR2 FQGTGA. The CDR3, as DNA: TGTGCCAGCAGCTTAACAGGGGGGGGTCGAGAGACCCAGTACTTC. Protein sequence: CASSLTGGGRETQYF. Full variable domain (missing parts from reference TRBV7-3 and TRBJ2-5): GAGVSQTPSNKVTEKGKYVELRCDPISGHTALYWYRQSLGQGPEFLIYFQGTGAADDSGLPNDRFFAVRPEGSVSTLKIQRTERGDSAVYLCASSLTGGGRETQYFGPGTRLLVL.

Worth noting for this clonotype: A junction end diverges from the germline sequence, so it may reflect a read error. CDR3 protein: CASSLTSGTGRKSNYGYTF. The DNA of the CDR3 is TGTGCCAGCAGTTTAACCTCCGGGACAGGAAGGAAGAGTAACTATGGCTACACTTTC. The V gene is TRBV28, the J gene TRBJ1-2, with TRBD1 matching over 8 bases. Germline V CDR1 and CDR2: MDHEN, SYDVKM. This CDR3 region has 19 residues.

This clonotype was detected ten times or more. This chain uses TRBV10-1 with TRBJ1-2; 7 bases align to TRBD1. V shed 8 bases, J shed 4 bases, and the junction held 7 bases outside the gene matches. In germline, CDR1 is WNHNN, CDR2 SYGVQD (reference sequence). The CDR3 is 13 residues long. The CDR3 DNA is TGCGCCAGCCGCGCAGGGACAGTCTATGGCTACACCTTC. It encodes CASRAGTVYGYTF.

This clonotype came up a few times. The J gene is TRBJ2-2, the V gene TRBV24-1; D uncertain. The CDR3 consists of 11 residues. Trimming left V 5 bases short and J 6 bases short, with 3 bases between. The germline CDR1 and CDR2 sequences are KGHDR and SFDVKD. The CDR3, as DNA: TGTGCCACCAGTGGTCCCGGGGAGCTGTTTTTT. Its protein is CATSGPGELFF.

The rearrangement links TRBV5-5 to TRBJ1-5; tentative D call: TRBD1 (6 bases). CDR1 SGHKS and CDR2 YYEKEE come from the germline V gene (reference sequence). V shed 3 bases and J shed 7 bases, with 17 bases lying between them. CDR3 length: 15 amino acids. CDR3 amino acids: CASSSDGGRRQPQHF. CDR3 in DNA: TGTGCCAGCAGCTCGGACGGGGGGCGCAGGCAGCCCCAGCATTTT.

This clonotype was counted many times. The chain is built from TRBV6-1 and TRBJ1-5; TRBD1 matches 11 bases. The CDR3 loop spans 15 amino acids. Per the germline V gene, CDR1 is MNHNS and CDR2 is SASEGT. Trimming cost V 7 bases and J 6 bases; bases outside gene matches: 8. The CDR3 loop reads CASKADRGPTQPQHF. CDR3 nucleotide sequence: TGTGCCAGCAAAGCGGACAGGGGGCCGACTCAGCCCCAGCATTTT.